The subject of this entry is one T cell receptor beta chain. Measured with immunoSEQ multiplex PCR; TCRdb has only the in-frame clones, and not every one. The sample holds 180,000 or so clones, about 80% seen once. The data stem from a study of blood T cell repertoires in COVID-19. Study summary: Material from acute and convalescent COVID-19 was sourced from the United States, Italy and Spain.

Participants were aged roughly 18 to 95 years, lived in 20 to 25 US areas, and enrolled virtually. Symptom resolution, clearance, or two negative PCRs marked the recovered donors of Cohort 3. V lost 3 bases and J lost 5, with 15 bases in between. Per germline, CDR1 SGHKS and CDR2 YYEKEE (reference sequence). This CDR3 spans 15 amino acids. This sequence originates from a man aged 40-50 years who had recovered from COVID-19. The sequenced sample consisted of PBMCs or T cells enriched from blood (not recorded which). The chain joins TRBV5-5 to TRBJ1-5, with D tentatively TRBD1 (6 bases). The CDR3 is CASSSAGGGHQPQHF. CDR3 coding DNA: TGTGCCAGCAGCTCTGCGGGGGGCGGCCATCAGCCCCAGCATTTT.